A selection of T cell receptor beta chains follows, all from one sample in a study of blood T cell repertoires in COVID-19. Here immunoSEQ multiplex PCR was the method, and the copy in TCRdb shows in-frame clones only, minus some. This table has under 250,000 clones, about four fifths appearing once. Sequences were obtained from PBMCs or T cells enriched from blood (not recorded which). These receptors were collected from a middle-aged woman who had been exposed to COVID-19. Both conserved end residues are part of each CDR3. The order of the fields is D gene, clone size, J gene, V gene, CDR3 DNA, CDR3 protein. The D gene is left open where the match is weak. Some rows have no size entry. The others give once, few or many, or a class for an expanded clone.

TRBD1 | NA | TRBJ1-2 | TRBV2 | TGTGCCAGCAGTGAAGGACAGGGTTATGGCTACACCTTC | CASSEGQGYGYTF
NA | NA | TRBJ2-1 | TRBV6-5 | TGTGCCAGCAATTTAGACGGGAGCTCCTACAATGAGCAGTTCTTC | CASNLDGSSYNEQFF
TRBD1 | NA | TRBJ1-6 | TRBV3-1/TRBV3-2 | TGTGCCAGCAGCCATACAGGGGGTAATTCACCCCTCCACTTT | CASSHTGGNSPLHF
TRBD2 | NA | TRBJ2-2 | TRBV7-3 | TGTGCCAGCAGCTTAGCTGGCGGGGGGAACACCGGGGAGCTGTTTTTT | CASSLAGGGNTGELFF
NA | NA | TRBJ2-2 | TRBV27 | TGTGCCAGCAGTTTATGGGCCAGGGCGAACACCGGGGAGCTGTTTTTT | CASSLWARANTGELFF
TRBD1 | NA | TRBJ1-2 | TRBV19 | TGTGCCAGTAGGGACAGGGGGCTAAGAGGCTACACCTTC | CASRDRGLRGYTF
TRBD2 | NA | TRBJ2-1 | TRBV7-8 | TGTGCCAGCAGCCCTACTAGCGGGGGGGCATACTCCTACAATGAGCAGTTCTTC | CASSPTSGGAYSYNEQFF
NA | NA | TRBJ2-7 | TRBV7-2 | TGTGCCAGCAGCTTAGGGGCTGATTACTACGAGCAGTACTTC | CASSLGADYYEQYF
NA | NA | TRBJ1-1 | TRBV5-4 | TGTGCCAGCAGCCCGCGGCAGACTATGAACACTGAAGCTTTCTTT | CASSPRQTMNTEAFF
NA | once | TRBJ1-2 | TRBV2 | TGTGCCAGCAGTGATCCGGACATCTATGGCTACACCTTC | CASSDPDIYGYTF
NA | NA | TRBJ2-7 | TRBV7-2 | TGTGCCAGCAGCCACGGGTACGAGCAGTACTTC | CASSHGYEQYF
NA | NA | TRBJ1-1 | TRBV2 | TGTGCCAGCAGTACCTCCGCGGGAAACACTGAAGCTTTCTTT | CASSTSAGNTEAFF
TRBD1 | NA | TRBJ1-4 | TRBV28 | TGTGCCAGCAGTCTACAGGGGGCAACTAATGAAAAACTGTTTTTT | CASSLQGATNEKLFF
NA | NA | TRBJ1-5 | TRBV7-2 | TGTGCCAGCACCCTTTCGCCCCAGCATTTT | CASTLSPQHF
TRBD2 | NA | TRBJ2-1 | TRBV4-1 | TGCGCCAGCAGCCAAGATCGGCCTAGCGGGGGAGGGGAGCAGTTCTTC | CASSQDRPSGGGEQFF
TRBD2 | NA | TRBJ2-3 | TRBV9 | TGTGCCAGCAGCTCGCCGGGGGGAGGCACAGATACGCAGTATTTT | CASSSPGGGTDTQYF
NA | many | TRBJ1-4 | TRBV18 | TGTGCCAGCTCACCACGGGGGCTGTTTAATGAAAAACTGTTTTTT | CASSPRGLFNEKLFF
TRBD2 | NA | TRBJ2-3 | TRBV5-1 | TGCGCCAGCAGCTTAGAACTAGCGGGGGTCACAGATACGCAGTATTTT | CASSLELAGVTDTQYF
NA | few | TRBJ1-1 | TRBV5-6 | TGTGCCAGCACCGGACCGGGACATCAAAAAGCTTTCTTT | CASTGPGHQKAFF
TRBD2 | few | TRBJ2-1 | TRBV2 | TGTGCCAGCAGCGAGCGGGGGGGCAATGAGCAGTTCTTC | CASSERGGNEQFF
NA | few | TRBJ1-2 | TRBV5-1 | TGCGCCAGCAGCTTGGGTGGAGGAGAGTATGGCTACACCTTC | CASSLGGGEYGYTF
TRBD2 | NA | TRBJ2-3 | TRBV30 | TGTGCCTTAAAAAAGCGGGGGAGCACAGATACGCAGTATTTT | CALKKRGSTDTQYF
NA | NA | TRBJ2-6 | TRBV11-2 | TGTGCCAGCAGCCCCCAGGAAAACTCTGGGGCCAACGTCCTGACTTTC | CASSPQENSGANVLTF